The 32 T cell receptor beta chains given below trace back to one sample, sequenced in a study of blood T cell repertoires in COVID-19. Clones were read by immunoSEQ multiplex PCR, and TCRdb kept only the in-frame ones, dropping some. In the table there are 650,000 to 800,000 clones, 75% to 90% of which are singletons. The sequenced material came from peripheral blood. These receptors all come from a woman aged 18-35 years with acute or convalescent COVID-19.

The CDR3 loop reads CAWKAPGIMNTEAFF. DNA of the CDR3: TGTGCCTGGAAGGCTCCAGGGATCATGAACACTGAAGCTTTCTTT. The rearrangement joins TRBV30 to TRBJ1-1, with D possibly matching TRBD1 (5 bases). Trimming cost V 4 bases and J 0 bases, with 15 bases left between them. CDR3 length: 15 residues. Germline assignment: CDR1 GTSNPN and CDR2 SVGIG (reference sequence). Drawing the rest from reference TRBV30 and TRBJ1-1, the complete variable domain is SQTIHQWPATLVQPVGSPLSLECTVEGTSNPNLYWYRQAAGRGLQLLFYSVGIGQISSEVPQNLSASRPQDRQFILSSKKLLLSDSGFYLCAWKAPGIMNTEAFFGQGTRLTVV.

The chain has TRBV5-1 and TRBJ2-5; D possibly corresponds to TRBD2 (6 bases). Trimming took off 2 bases at V and 2 bases at J, with 19 bases between the two ends. CDR1 and CDR2 (germline): SGHRS, YFSETQ. The CDR3 consists of 17 residues. This CDR3 is CASSFLGRVGGQETQYF. CDR3 in DNA: TGCGCCAGCAGCTTTTTAGGGAGAGTTGGGGGGCAAGAGACCCAGTACTTC.

The CDR3 nucleotides read TGTGCCAGCAGCTTGGTACACAATAACTATGGCTACACCTTC. It specifies CASSLVHNNYGYTF. This chain connects TRBV5-6 to TRBJ1-2; D unresolved. The CDR3 extends over 14 amino acids. The germline CDR1 and CDR2 sequences are SGHDT and YYEEEE. The V end lost 0 bases, the J end lost 1 base, and 7 bases lay between the germline ends. The variable domain in full, with the rest retrieved from reference TRBV5-6 and TRBJ1-2, is DAGVTQSPTHLIKTRGQQVTLRCSPKSGHDTVSWYQQALGQGPQFIFQYYEEEERQRGNFPDRFSGHQFPNYSSELNVNALLLGDSALYLCASSLVHNNYGYTFGSGTRLTVV.

The chain uses TRBV19 and TRBJ2-7; 10 bases are shared with TRBD1. CDR3 size: 15 residues. With V trimmed by 3 bases and J by 7 bases, 9 bases remained unmatched. Germline V gene sequence: CDR1 LNHDA, CDR2 SQIVND (reference sequence). The CDR3, as DNA: TGTGCCAGTAGTATCGCGGACAGGGGGATAGATGAGCAGTACTTC. This translates into CASSIADRGIDEQYF. Complete variable domain (other parts from reference TRBV19 and TRBJ2-7): DGGITQSPKYLFRKEGQNVTLSCEQNLNHDAMYWYRQDPGQGLRLIYYSQIVNDFQKGDIAEGYSVSREKKESFPLTVTSAQKNPTAFYLCASSIADRGIDEQYFGPGTRLTVT.

This chain joins TRBV7-9 and TRBJ2-5; TRBD2 aligns across 10 bases. Germline loops: CDR1 SEHNR, CDR2 FQNEAQ (reference sequence). The CDR3 has 18 amino acids. V was clipped by 1 base and J by 2 bases; unmatched bases: 10. The CDR3 region is CASSLGRAASGGQETQYF. DNA for the CDR3: TGTGCCAGCAGCTTAGGACGCGCGGCTAGCGGGGGACAAGAGACCCAGTACTTC. The full variable domain, rest sourced from reference TRBV7-9 and TRBJ2-5, is DTGVSQNPRHKITKRGQNVTFRCDPISEHNRLYWYRQTLGQGPEFLTYFQNEAQLEKSRLLSDRFSAERPKGSFSTLEIQRTEQGDSAMYLCASSLGRAASGGQETQYFGPGTRLLVL.

The gene calls are TRBV7-2 and TRBJ2-5; 10 bases map to TRBD2. V trimming: 5 bases; J trimming: 6 bases; junction bases outside the gene matches: 6. Per the germline V gene, CDR1 is SGHTA and CDR2 is FQGNSA. The CDR3 is 14 amino acids. Here the CDR3 DNA reads TGTGCCAGCAGCCAAAGCGGGGGGGCGAAGACCCAGTACTTC. Translating gives CASSQSGGAKTQYF.

The CDR3 DNA follows: TGTGCCATTCGCGGGGCCACTGAAGCTTTCTTT. This gives the protein CAIRGATEAFF. The V gene is TRBV12-3 or TRBV12-4, the J gene TRBJ1-1, with D possibly matching TRBD1 (5 bases). V was clipped by 10 bases and J by 4 bases, with 10 bases between them. This CDR3 is built from 11 residues.

This chain links TRBV2 with TRBJ2-3; TRBD2 matches at 8 bases. With V trimmed by 5 bases and J by 1 base, 2 bases remained unmatched. In germline, CDR1 is SNHLY, CDR2 FYNNEI. CDR3 size: 14 residues. The chain's CDR3 is CASSSRGGTDTQYF. The CDR3 DNA sequence: TGTGCCAGCAGTTCGCGGGGGGGCACAGATACGCAGTATTTT. Drawing the rest from reference TRBV2 and TRBJ2-3, the complete variable domain is EPEVTQTPSHQVTQMGQEVILRCVPISNHLYFYWYRQILGQKVEFLVSFYNNEISEKSEIFDDQFSVERPDGSNFTLKIRSTKLEDSAMYFCASSSRGGTDTQYFGPGTRLTVL.

The chain links TRBV7-2 to TRBJ2-4, with D perhaps matching TRBD2 (5 bases). This CDR3 has 13 residues. The V and J ends lost 0 bases and 9 bases respectively, with 9 bases between them. The germline V gene has CDR1 SGHTA and CDR2 FQGNSA. Here the CDR3 DNA reads TGTGCCAGCAGCTTAGCTAGCGCGAGCATTCAGTACTTC. Translation: CASSLASASIQYF. Filled out from reference TRBV7-2 and TRBJ2-4, the complete variable domain reads GAGVSQSPSNKVTEKGKDVELRCDPISGHTALYWYRQSLGQGLEFLIYFQGNSAPDKSGLPSDRFSAERTGGSVSTLTIQRTQQEDSAVYLCASSLASASIQYFGAGTRLSVL.

This chain connects TRBV19 to TRBJ1-1; D is undetermined. This CDR3 is built from 10 residues. Trimming took off 11 bases at V and 7 bases at J, with 11 bases between the two ends. Looked up from germline, CDR1 is LNHDA and CDR2 is SQIVND (reference sequence). In nucleotides, the CDR3 is TGTGCCGGAGAATATCATGAAGCTTTCTTT. It is translated as CAGEYHEAFF.

The chain couples TRBV9 to TRBJ1-6; 7 bases agree with TRBD1. Germline assignment: CDR1 SGDLS and CDR2 YYNGEE. V trimming: 2 bases; J trimming: 6 bases; junction bases outside the gene matches: 8. This CDR3 is built from 16 residues. The CDR3 sequence is CASSVSTGDLNSPLHF. For the CDR3, the DNA is TGTGCCAGCAGCGTCAGTACAGGGGACCTTAATTCACCCCTCCACTTT.

V is TRBV7-3 and J is TRBJ2-3; D possibly corresponds to TRBD2 (5 bases). The CDR3 totals 14 residues. Trimming took off 2 bases at V and 1 base at J, with 7 bases between the two ends. In germline, CDR1 is SGHTA, CDR2 FQGTGA. CDR3 sequence (DNA): TGTGCCAGCAGCTTAGGGCGGGGCACAGATACGCAGTATTTT. It is translated as CASSLGRGTDTQYF.

The chain carries TRBV4-1 and TRBJ2-7; 7 bases are shared with TRBD2. The germline gives CDR1 MGHRA, CDR2 YSYEKL. V lost 3 bases to trimming and J lost 4 bases; unmatched junction nucleotides: 9. This CDR3 contains 15 residues. The CDR3 reads CASSHPGTTPYEQYF. The CDR3 bases are TGCGCCAGCAGCCATCCCGGGACTACTCCTTACGAGCAGTACTTC.

About this clone itself: The sample contains more than one DNA sequence encoding this CDR3. This chain uses TRBV12-3 or TRBV12-4 with TRBJ1-1; D gene ambiguous. V lost 3 bases and J lost 5, with 4 bases in between. The CDR3 is 11 residues long. CDR3 protein: CASSFRTEAFF. The CDR3 DNA follows: TGTGCCAGCAGTTTTCGGACTGAAGCTTTCTTT.

For this clone: Other DNA sequences from this sample encode an identical CDR3 as well. V gene TRBV19 combines with J gene TRBJ2-7; D call uncertain. Trimming pared 5 bases from V and 0 bases from J, leaving 11 bases between. The germline CDR1 and CDR2 sequences are LNHDA and SQIVND (reference sequence). This CDR3 comprises 14 residues. DNA of the CDR3: TGTGCCAGTAGTCCGGAGCGTAACTCCTACGAGCAGTACTTC. It translates to CASSPERNSYEQYF.

V and J are TRBV19 and TRBJ1-2; D gene uncertain. CDR1 is LNHDA, CDR2 SQIVND, per germline (reference sequence). Trimming took off 1 base at V and 6 bases at J, with 24 bases between the two ends. The CDR3 spans 18 residues. DNA of the CDR3: TGTGCCAGTAGTATAGGTCTCAAACCCGGGTTTCTACCCAATGGCTACACCTTC. Its protein product is CASSIGLKPGFLPNGYTF. The whole variable domain, remainder taken from reference TRBV19 and TRBJ1-2, is DGGITQSPKYLFRKEGQNVTLSCEQNLNHDAMYWYRQDPGQGLRLIYYSQIVNDFQKGDIAEGYSVSREKKESFPLTVTSAQKNPTAFYLCASSIGLKPGFLPNGYTFGSGTRLTVV.

The chain carries TRBV9 and TRBJ2-7; D is possibly TRBD2 (6 bases). CDR3 length: 14 residues. Germline V gene lookup returns CDR1 SGDLS and CDR2 YYNGEE. Trimming left V 4 bases short and J 2 bases short, with 13 bases between. The CDR3 reads CASSPWGGAYEQYF. In DNA, the CDR3 is TGTGCCAGCAGCCCGTGGGGCGGGGCCTACGAGCAGTACTTC.

The chain recombines TRBV10-3 with TRBJ2-3; 7 bases are a match to TRBD2. The CDR3 length is 13 residues. Germline CDR1 reads ENHRY; CDR2 reads SYGVKD. The junction had 6 bases not matched to a gene; V was cut back by 6 bases and J by 6 bases. The CDR3 loop reads CAIRGGSVDTQYF. The DNA of the CDR3 is TGTGCCATCAGGGGGGGGTCAGTGGATACGCAGTATTTT.

This sequence joins TRBV4-1 and TRBJ1-1; 8 nucleotides line up with TRBD1. This CDR3 spans 15 amino acids. The V and J ends lost 4 bases and 5 bases, in that order; junction bases with no gene match: 9. Germline assignment: CDR1 MGHRA and CDR2 YSYEKL. The DNA for the CDR3 is TGCGCCAGCAGCCCCGGACAGGGTGGATTGACTGAAGCTTTCTTT. Residues: CASSPGQGGLTEAFF.

The chain links TRBV6-5 to TRBJ1-5; possibly TRBD1 for D (5 bases). Per the germline V gene, CDR1 is MNHEY and CDR2 is SVGAGI. V was pared by 6 bases and J by 0 bases, with 12 bases between. The length of the CDR3 is 15 residues. The CDR3 DNA sequence: TGTGCCAGCAGCGAGGGGCGGGGTAGCAATCAGCCCCAGCATTTT. This encodes CASSEGRGSNQPQHF.

The rearrangement links TRBV11-2 to TRBJ1-4; D gene ambiguous. The germline V gene has CDR1 SGHAT and CDR2 FQNNGV. V was clipped by 5 bases and J by 8 bases, with 12 bases between them. The length of the CDR3 is 13 residues. Here the CDR3 DNA reads TGTGCCAGCAGCCCAAGACGAGGCGAAAAACTGTTTTTT. Amino acid sequence: CASSPRRGEKLFF.

The chain carries TRBV5-1 and TRBJ1-2; D is possibly TRBD1 (6 bases). CDR1 and CDR2 (germline): SGHRS, YFSETQ. Trimming shortened V by 5 bases and J by 6 bases, and 11 bases separated the two germline ends. The CDR3 spans 12 residues. The CDR3 nucleotides are TGCGCCAGCAGTCGGGCAGGGGATGGCTACACCTTC. Its protein product is CASSRAGDGYTF. Full variable domain (outside the CDR3, taken from reference TRBV5-1 and TRBJ1-2): KAGVTQTPRYLIKTRGQQVTLSCSPISGHRSVSWYQQTPGQGLQFLFEYFSETQRNKGNFPGRFSGRQFSNSRSEMNVSTLELGDSALYLCASSRAGDGYTFGSGTRLTVV.

The gene calls are TRBV13 and TRBJ2-7, with D possibly being TRBD1 (5 bases). Germline V lookup: CDR1 PRHDT, CDR2 FYEKMQ (reference sequence). Trimming took 2 bases from V and 0 from J, leaving 8 bases between them. CDR3 length: 14 amino acids. CDR3 DNA sequence: TGTGCCAGCAGCTTACGGACACACTCCTACGAGCAGTACTTC. It specifies CASSLRTHSYEQYF.

The chain couples TRBV3-1 (or the pseudogene TRBV3-2) to TRBJ1-2, with 10 bases matching TRBD1. The CDR3 length is 16 residues. Germline V gene sequence: CDR1 LGHDT, CDR2 YNNKEL (reference sequence). The V gene end was trimmed by 3 bases and the J gene end by 3 bases; junction bases not matched to a gene: 7. Here the CDR3 reads CASSHWDRGRDYGYTF. The CDR3 DNA follows: TGTGCCAGCAGCCACTGGGACAGGGGACGAGACTATGGCTACACCTTC.

The chain combines TRBV5-1 with TRBJ1-2; TRBD1 matches at 9 bases. The CDR3 covers 15 residues. Per germline, CDR1 SGHRS and CDR2 YFSETQ. With V trimmed by 2 bases and J by 4 bases, 6 bases remained unmatched. The CDR3 sequence: CASSLPGQGGYGYTF. The DNA for the CDR3 is TGCGCCAGCAGCTTACCGGGACAGGGTGGCTATGGCTACACCTTC.

A remark on this clone: Other DNA sequences in this specimen translate into the identical CDR3. V is TRBV6-5 and J is TRBJ1-2; 7 bases agree with TRBD1. The CDR3 has 13 residues. Germline V CDR1 and CDR2: MNHEY, SVGAGI. Trimming removed 1 base from V and 6 bases from J; junction bases left unmatched: 2. CDR3 sequence (DNA): TGTGCCAGCAGTTACTGGCAGGGGGATGGCTACACCTTC. Translating gives CASSYWQGDGYTF.

The chain uses TRBV27 and TRBJ1-4; 10 bases map to TRBD1. V lost 0 bases to trimming and J lost 6 bases; unmatched junction nucleotides: 4. This CDR3 spans 16 amino acids. Germline CDR1 is MNHEY and CDR2 is SMNVEV (reference sequence). The CDR3 DNA reads TGTGCCAGCAGTTTATCGAGCGGGACAGGGGATGAAAAACTGTTTTTT. This encodes CASSLSSGTGDEKLFF.

The chain recombines TRBV21-1 with TRBJ2-1; TRBD2, the table's D call, lacks a check against the DNA. TRBV21-1 is tagged as a pseudogene. The CDR3 covers 17 residues. The CDR3 region is CASSKARAGGPSNEQFF. DNA of the CDR3: TGTGCCAGCAGCAAAGCTAGGGCGGGGGGGCCTTCGAATGAGCAGTTCTTC.

The genes are TRBV18 and TRBJ1-2; possible D gene TRBD1, 5 bases. The CDR3 is 21 amino acids. V lost 3 bases and J lost 0, with 29 bases in between. Germline V CDR1 and CDR2: KGHSH, LQKENI. The CDR3 sequence is CASSPWGDLPAYAGSNYGYTF. The DNA of the CDR3 is TGTGCCAGCTCACCGTGGGGCGACCTCCCAGCGTATGCAGGTTCTAACTATGGCTACACCTTC.

This chain joins TRBV2 and TRBJ2-7; a possible D gene is TRBD1 (6 bases). Trimming removed 6 bases from V and 0 bases from J, with 12 bases in between. The CDR3 is made up of 14 amino acids. Germline CDR1 reads SNHLY; CDR2 reads FYNNEI. The CDR3 DNA reads as TGTGCCAGCAGCGAGGACAGAATCTCCTACGAGCAGTACTTC. This gives the protein CASSEDRISYEQYF.

This clone showed up just a few times. The same CDR3 can be traced to other DNA sequences in this sample. For the CDR3, the DNA is TGTGCCAGCAGCCTGGGACAGTACTATGGCTACACCTTC. Its protein product is CASSLGQYYGYTF. The chain couples TRBV27 to TRBJ1-2; 7 nucleotides align to TRBD1. The germline V gene encodes CDR1 MNHEY and CDR2 SMNVEV (reference sequence). Trimming removed 6 bases from V and 3 bases from J; junction bases left unmatched: 4. The CDR3 covers 13 residues.

The genes are TRBV27 and TRBJ2-7; TRBD1 agrees at 10 bases. Germline CDR1 and CDR2: MNHEY and SMNVEV (reference sequence). CDR3 length: 11 amino acids. Trimming removed 8 bases from V and 6 bases from J; junction bases left unmatched: 1. CDR3 sequence: CASWTGGEQYF. Written as DNA, the CDR3 is TGTGCCAGCTGGACAGGGGGCGAGCAGTACTTC.